The rows below give T cell receptor beta chains drawn from one sample of a study of blood T cell repertoires in COVID-19. TCRdb keeps only in-frame clones here, not all; method: immunoSEQ multiplex PCR. The sample lists hundreds of thousands of clones, 80% to 95% occurring once. The material sequenced was PBMCs or T cells enriched from blood (not recorded which). The origin of the receptors is a woman aged 18 to 35 who had recovered from COVID-19. The CDR3 runs from the conserved cysteine through the conserved F or W. D genes are given only for firm matches. Size tells how often a clone was seen (once, few, many) or the class of an expanded clone, and some rows leave it out.

V gene	J gene	D gene	clone size	CDR3 DNA	CDR3 protein
TRBV27	TRBJ2-7	.	.	TGTGCCAGCAGTTTACAATCAGGGTCCCCCGAGCAGTACTTC	CASSLQSGSPEQYF
TRBV5-5	TRBJ2-1	TRBD2	.	TGTGCCAGCAGGGGCGGGCTAGCGGGAGCCCGAGAGCAGTTCTTC	CASRGGLAGAREQFF
TRBV11-3	TRBJ2-7	.	.	TGTGCCAGCAGCTTAATGGCAGGCACCTACGAGCAGTACTTC	CASSLMAGTYEQYF
TRBV5-4	TRBJ2-2	TRBD1	few	TGTGCCAGCAGCATTAACTCCGGGACAGGGAGCACCGGGGAGCTGTTTTTT	CASSINSGTGSTGELFF
TRBV3-1/TRBV3-2	TRBJ2-1	.	.	TGTGCCAGCAGCCAAGAGGCATGGGCCGTGCAGTTCTTC	CASSQEAWAVQFF
TRBV29-1	TRBJ2-3	.	.	TGCAGCGTCGGACACCCCCCCGGTACAGATACGCAGTATTTT	CSVGHPPGTDTQYF
TRBV7-2	TRBJ2-5	.	.	TGTGCCAGCAGCCTCATCGGCCGGGACTGGGTAAACTTC	CASSLIGRDWVNF
TRBV19	TRBJ1-5	.	.	TGTGCCAGTACGAGGACAGTTTCGGGCAATCAGCCCCAGCATTTT	CASTRTVSGNQPQHF
TRBV4-1	TRBJ2-7	.	.	TGCGCCAGCAGCCAAGATTGGGGACTTGGATTCTACGAGCAGTACTTC	CASSQDWGLGFYEQYF
TRBV5-1	TRBJ2-3	TRBD2	.	TGCGCCAGCAGCCCCTCGACTAGCGGGGGAACAGATACGCAGTATTTT	CASSPSTSGGTDTQYF
TRBV4-2	TRBJ2-7	.	.	TGTGCCAGCAGCCAAGAGTACGGGAGATACGAGCAGTACTTC	CASSQEYGRYEQYF
TRBV11-3	TRBJ2-7	.	.	TGTGCCAGCGGCCACTCCTACGAGCAGTACTTC	CASGHSYEQYF
TRBV24-1	TRBJ2-1	.	.	TGTGCCACCAGTGATTCCTTTGACACGAGCTCCTACAATGAGCAGTTCTTC	CATSDSFDTSSYNEQFF
TRBV7-2	TRBJ1-2	.	once	TGTGCCAGCAGCCCCGCCGGGGGGGGGCCATATGGCTACACCTTC	CASSPAGGGPYGYTF